The entry below gives a single T cell receptor (beta chain) sequence along with its context. These data are taken from a study of regulatory T cells in long-lasting Graves disease. The time point here: persistent/refractory GD, antithyroid drugs over 5 years with positive TRAb. From RNA extracted from PBMCs, the TCR library was made. Investigators report Graves' disease was diagnosed under American Thyroid Association guidelines. The CDR3 consists of 16 residues. Looked up from germline, CDR1 is LNHDA and CDR2 is SQIVND (reference sequence). Trimming shortened V by 5 bases and J by 4 bases, and 18 bases separated the two germline ends. To make TCR beta libraries, researchers used iRepertoire HTBI primers and Arm-PCR of CDR3 regions. As originally analysed: Samples revealed roughly 62 TRBV and roughly 15 TRBJ segments. TCRdb fed the multiplex PCR reads into MiXCR, producing one record per CDR3 protein. V and J calls and clone size were set by TCRdb, not the authors. This table has under 450,000 distinct CDR3 sequences, around 24% appearing once.

The sample in question was peripheral blood mononuclear cells (PBMCs), obtained when the disease was refractory, from a patient treated with antithyroid drugs. The V gene is TRBV19, the J gene TRBJ2-1, with D uncertain. The source is a female donor with Graves disease. CDR3 in amino acids: CASSFRERWGYNEQFF. In nucleotides, the CDR3 is TGTGCCAGTAGTTTCCGAGAGAGATGGGGATACAATGAGCAGTTCTTC.